The TCR beta chain described here comes from a study of T-cell reconstitution after alpha-beta-depleted transplantation in children. Study-wide results and limits: Hyperexpanded clones declined; after one year, newly produced T cells mostly supplied diversity. At day 60, the high TCRbeta diversity found in some patients originated from recipient T cells and thymic progenitors that had survived. Alpha-beta T cells present about two months after transplant were reported to originate from several hundred expanded graft clones.

During its preparation, the TCRbeta library received unique molecular identifiers. TCRdb recomputed calls from the PCR reads with MiXCR, one row per CDR3 protein. The profile covers about 110,000 distinct CDR3 sequences, with around 6.4% appearing a single time and approximately 25% taken by the ten largest. This CDR3 spans 12 amino acids. Germline CDR1 is DFQATT and CDR2 is SNEGSKA (reference sequence). Deletions cut 6 bases from V and 4 bases from J, with 13 bases between. Worth noting for this clonotype: Its antigen is still unknown.

Specimen: PBMCs, mostly from graft donor cells, collected 360 days after TCRalphabeta/CD19-depleted stem cell transplant. The sequence derives from a male patient between 2 and 10 years old who had a stem cell transplant for acute lymphoblastic leukemia, so the T cells may come from the graft donor. This rearrangement joins TRBV20-1 to TRBJ2-7; D perhaps matches TRBD1 (6 bases). The CDR3 DNA sequence: TGCAGTGCGGAAACAGGGCAATACGAGCAGTACTTC. Protein product: CSAETGQYEQYF.